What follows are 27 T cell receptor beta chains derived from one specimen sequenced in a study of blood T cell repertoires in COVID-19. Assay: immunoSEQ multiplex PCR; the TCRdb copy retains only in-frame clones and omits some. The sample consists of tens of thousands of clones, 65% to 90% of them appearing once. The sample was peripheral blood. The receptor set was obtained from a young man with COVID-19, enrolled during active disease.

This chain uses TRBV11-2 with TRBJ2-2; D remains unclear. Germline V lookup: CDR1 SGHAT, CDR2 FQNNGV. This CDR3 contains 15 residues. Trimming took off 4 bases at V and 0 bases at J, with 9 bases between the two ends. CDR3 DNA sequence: TGTGCCAGCAGCTCCGTGAGATCGAACACCGGGGAGCTGTTTTTT. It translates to CASSSVRSNTGELFF.

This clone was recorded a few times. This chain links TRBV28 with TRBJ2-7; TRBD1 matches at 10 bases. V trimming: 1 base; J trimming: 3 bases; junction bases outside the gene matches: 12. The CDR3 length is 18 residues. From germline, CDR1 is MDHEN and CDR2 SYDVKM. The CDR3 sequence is CASSLYPFRGQGYYEQYF. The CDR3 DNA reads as TGTGCCAGCAGTTTATACCCTTTTAGGGGACAGGGGTACTACGAGCAGTACTTC.

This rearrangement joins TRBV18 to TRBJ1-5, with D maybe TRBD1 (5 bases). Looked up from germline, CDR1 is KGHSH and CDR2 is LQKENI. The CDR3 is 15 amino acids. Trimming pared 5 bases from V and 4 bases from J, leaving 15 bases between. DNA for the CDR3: TGTGCCAGCTCATCTAATTACCAGGGAAATCAGCCCCAGCATTTT. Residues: CASSSNYQGNQPQHF.

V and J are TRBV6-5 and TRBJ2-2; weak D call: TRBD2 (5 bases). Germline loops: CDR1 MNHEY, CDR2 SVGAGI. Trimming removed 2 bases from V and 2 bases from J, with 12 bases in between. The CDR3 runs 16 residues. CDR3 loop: CASSYLAGFNTGELFF. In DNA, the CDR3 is TGTGCCAGCAGTTACCTTGCGGGTTTCAACACCGGGGAGCTGTTTTTT.

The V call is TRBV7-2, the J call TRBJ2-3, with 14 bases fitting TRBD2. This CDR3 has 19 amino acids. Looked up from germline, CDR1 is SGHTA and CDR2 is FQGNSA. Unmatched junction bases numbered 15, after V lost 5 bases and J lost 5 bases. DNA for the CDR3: TGTGCCAGCAGCCACGGGACTAGCGGGAGTTGGGGTGGGGGAGATACGCAGTATTTT. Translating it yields CASSHGTSGSWGGGDTQYF.

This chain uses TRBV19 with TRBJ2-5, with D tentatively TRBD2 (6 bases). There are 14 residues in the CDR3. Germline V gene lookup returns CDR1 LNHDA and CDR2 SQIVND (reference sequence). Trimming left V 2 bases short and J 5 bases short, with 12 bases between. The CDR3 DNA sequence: TGTGCCAGTAGTATACCGGGAGACACGGAGACCCAGTACTTC. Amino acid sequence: CASSIPGDTETQYF.

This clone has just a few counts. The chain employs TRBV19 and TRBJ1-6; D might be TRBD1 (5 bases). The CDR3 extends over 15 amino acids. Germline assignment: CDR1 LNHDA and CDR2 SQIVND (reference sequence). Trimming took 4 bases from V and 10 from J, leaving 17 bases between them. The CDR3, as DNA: TGTGCCAGTAGTACCTTGAGAAGGGGTGACTCACCCCTCCACTTT. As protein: CASSTLRRGDSPLHF.

The CDR3 sequence: CASSQGSLAAYNEQFF. CDR3 DNA: TGTGCCAGCAGCCAAGGGTCCCTAGCGGCCTACAATGAGCAGTTCTTC. The chain employs TRBV4-2 and TRBJ2-1; 7 bases are a match to TRBD2. V lost 1 base, J lost 2 bases, and 5 bases stayed unmatched. Looked up from germline, CDR1 is LGHNA and CDR2 is YNFKEQ. CDR3 length equals 16 residues.

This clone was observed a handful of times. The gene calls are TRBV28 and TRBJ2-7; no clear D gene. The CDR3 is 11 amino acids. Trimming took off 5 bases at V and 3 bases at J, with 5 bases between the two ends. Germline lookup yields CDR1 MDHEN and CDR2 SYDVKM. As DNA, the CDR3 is TGTGCCAGCAGTCCCTACTACGAGCAGTACTTC. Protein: CASSPYYEQYF.

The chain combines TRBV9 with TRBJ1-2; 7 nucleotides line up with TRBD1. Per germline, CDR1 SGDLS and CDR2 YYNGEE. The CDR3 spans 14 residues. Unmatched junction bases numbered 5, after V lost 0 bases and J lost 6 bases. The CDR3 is CASSVGGGTDGYTF. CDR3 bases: TGTGCCAGCAGCGTAGGGGGTGGGACAGATGGCTACACCTTC.

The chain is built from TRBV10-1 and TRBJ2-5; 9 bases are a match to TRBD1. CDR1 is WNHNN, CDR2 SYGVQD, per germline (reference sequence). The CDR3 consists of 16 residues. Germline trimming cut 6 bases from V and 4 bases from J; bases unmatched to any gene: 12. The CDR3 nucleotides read TGCGCCAGCAGCGCCTTTATTACAGGGGGCGCAGAGACCCAGTACTTC. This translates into CASSAFITGGAETQYF.

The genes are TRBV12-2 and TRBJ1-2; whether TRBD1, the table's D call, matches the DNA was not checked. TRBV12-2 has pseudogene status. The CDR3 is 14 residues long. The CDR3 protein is CASRLRGQAYLYTF. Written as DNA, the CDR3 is TGTGCAAGTCGCTTACGGGGACAGGCCTACCTCTACACCTTC.

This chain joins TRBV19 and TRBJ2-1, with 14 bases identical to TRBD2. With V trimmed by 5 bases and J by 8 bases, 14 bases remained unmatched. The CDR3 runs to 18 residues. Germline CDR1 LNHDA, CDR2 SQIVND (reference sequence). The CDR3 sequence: CASSLSPATSGRADEQFF. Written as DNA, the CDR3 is TGTGCCAGTAGTCTAAGTCCGGCGACTAGCGGGAGGGCCGATGAGCAGTTCTTC.

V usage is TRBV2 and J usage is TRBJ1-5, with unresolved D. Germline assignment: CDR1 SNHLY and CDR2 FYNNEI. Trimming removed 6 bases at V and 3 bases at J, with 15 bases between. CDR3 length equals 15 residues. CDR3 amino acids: CASRKGWRDNQPQHF. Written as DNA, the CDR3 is TGTGCCAGCAGGAAAGGGTGGAGGGACAATCAGCCCCAGCATTTT.

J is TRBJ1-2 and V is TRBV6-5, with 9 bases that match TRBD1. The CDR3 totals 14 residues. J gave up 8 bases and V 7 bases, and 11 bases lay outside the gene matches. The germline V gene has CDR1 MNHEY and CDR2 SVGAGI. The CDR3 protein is CASTPGTGLQGYTF. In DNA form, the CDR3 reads TGTGCCAGCACCCCTGGGACAGGGCTTCAAGGCTACACCTTC.

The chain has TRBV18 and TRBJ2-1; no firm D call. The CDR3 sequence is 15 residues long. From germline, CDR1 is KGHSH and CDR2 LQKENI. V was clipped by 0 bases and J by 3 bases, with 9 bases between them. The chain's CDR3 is CASSPPIDVYNEQFF. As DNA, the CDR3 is TGTGCCAGCTCACCACCAATAGATGTCTACAATGAGCAGTTCTTC.

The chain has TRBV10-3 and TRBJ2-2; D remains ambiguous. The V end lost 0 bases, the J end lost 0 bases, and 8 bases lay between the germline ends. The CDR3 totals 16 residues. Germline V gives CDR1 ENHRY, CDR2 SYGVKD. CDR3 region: CAISESTLSNTGELFF. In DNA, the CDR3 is TGTGCCATCAGTGAGTCTACACTATCGAACACCGGGGAGCTGTTTTTT.

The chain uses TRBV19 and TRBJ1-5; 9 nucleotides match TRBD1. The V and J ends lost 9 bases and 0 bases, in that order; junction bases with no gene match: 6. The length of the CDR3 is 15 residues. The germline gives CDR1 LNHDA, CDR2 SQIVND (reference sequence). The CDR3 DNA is TGTGCCAGCACAGACAGGGGGGGTAGCAATCAGCCCCAGCATTTT. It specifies CASTDRGGSNQPQHF.

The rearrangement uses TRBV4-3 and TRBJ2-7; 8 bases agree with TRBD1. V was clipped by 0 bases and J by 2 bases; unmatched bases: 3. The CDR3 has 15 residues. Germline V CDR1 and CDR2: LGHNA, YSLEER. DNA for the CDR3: TGCGCCAGCAGCCAAGAGACAGGGGATACCTACGAGCAGTACTTC. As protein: CASSQETGDTYEQYF.

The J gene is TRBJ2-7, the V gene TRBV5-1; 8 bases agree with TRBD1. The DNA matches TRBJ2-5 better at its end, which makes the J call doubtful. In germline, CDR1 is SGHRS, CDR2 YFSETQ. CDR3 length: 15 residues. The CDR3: CASSLAQGAGETQYF. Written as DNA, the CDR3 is TGCGCCAGCAGCTTGGCCCAGGGGGCAGGTGAGACCCAGTACTTC.

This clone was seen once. Here the CDR3 DNA reads TGTGCCAGCAGCTTAGATCATGAGGGTACCCAGTACTTC. Amino acid sequence: CASSLDHEGTQYF. The V and J genes are TRBV11-2 and TRBJ2-5; a weak D match, TRBD2 (5 bases). V shed 0 bases and J shed 8 bases, with 10 bases lying between them. This CDR3 region has 13 residues. Germline CDR1 reads SGHAT; CDR2 reads FQNNGV.

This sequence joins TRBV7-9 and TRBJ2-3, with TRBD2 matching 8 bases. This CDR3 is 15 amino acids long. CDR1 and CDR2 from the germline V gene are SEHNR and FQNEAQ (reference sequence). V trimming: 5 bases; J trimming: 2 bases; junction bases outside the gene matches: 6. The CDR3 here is CASSRRLAPTDTQYF. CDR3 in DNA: TGTGCCAGCAGCCGCAGACTAGCGCCCACAGATACGCAGTATTTT.

DNA of the CDR3: TGTGCCAGCAGTGCAGACAGGGGGCGGCGTTCCACTGAAGCTTTCTTT. It codes for CASSADRGRRSTEAFF. V usage is TRBV6-1 and J usage is TRBJ1-1; 10 nucleotides line up with TRBD1. Germline V gene data show CDR1 as MNHNS and CDR2 as SASEGT. Losses at the gene ends were 4 bases for V and 4 bases for J; bases not matched to a gene: 9. There are 16 residues in the CDR3.

In DNA form, the CDR3 reads TGTGCCAGCAGGGGTGACAGGGACACTGAAGCTTTCTTT. This sequence encodes CASRGDRDTEAFF. The rearrangement joins TRBV2 to TRBJ1-1; 7 positions agree with TRBD1. The V gene's germline CDR1 is SNHLY and CDR2 FYNNEI. This CDR3 region has 13 residues. After removal of 6 bases from V and 3 bases from J, the junction contained 4 bases not matched to a gene.

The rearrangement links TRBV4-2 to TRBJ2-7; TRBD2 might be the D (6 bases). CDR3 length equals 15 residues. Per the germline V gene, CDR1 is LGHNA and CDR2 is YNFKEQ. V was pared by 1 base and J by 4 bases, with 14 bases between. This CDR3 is CASSQAGGSVYEQYF. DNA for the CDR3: TGTGCCAGCAGCCAAGCTGGGGGGAGTGTGTACGAGCAGTACTTC.

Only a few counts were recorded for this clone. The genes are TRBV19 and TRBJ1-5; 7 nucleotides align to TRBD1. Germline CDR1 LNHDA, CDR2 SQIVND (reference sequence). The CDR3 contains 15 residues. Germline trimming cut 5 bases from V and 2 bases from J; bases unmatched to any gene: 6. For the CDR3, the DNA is TGTGCCAGTAGTGAATACAGGGGTCGCAATCAGCCCCAGCATTTT. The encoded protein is CASSEYRGRNQPQHF.

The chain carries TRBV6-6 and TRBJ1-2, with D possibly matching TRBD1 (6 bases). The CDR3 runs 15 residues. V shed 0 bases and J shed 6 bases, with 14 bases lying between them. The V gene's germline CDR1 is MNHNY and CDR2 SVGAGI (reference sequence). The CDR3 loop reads CASSYSYRDTDGYTF. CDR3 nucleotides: TGTGCCAGCAGTTACTCGTACAGGGATACGGATGGCTACACCTTC.